This entry lists 8 T cell receptor beta chains sequenced from one sample in a study of cytomegalovirus exposure and HLA in healthy donors. PCR amplification relied on 60 Vbeta primers (plus 13 Jbeta primers). The protocol was immunoSEQ multiplex PCR, while the TCRdb copy is restricted to in-frame clones and leaves out a portion. This sample's table reports fewer than 110,000 clones. Sample: PBMCs. The receptors derive from a man between 35 and 55 years old in good health and CMV-seronegative.

J is TRBJ1-5 and V is TRBV28, with D possibly being TRBD1 (5 bases). The CDR3 is made up of 15 amino acids. Germline CDR1 reads MDHEN; CDR2 reads SYDVKM. Trimming left V 2 bases short and J 5 bases short, with 13 bases between. This chain's CDR3 is CASSLAIGGDQPQHF. CDR3 in DNA: TGTGCCAGCAGTTTAGCAATAGGAGGGGATCAGCCCCAGCATTTT.

The rearrangement uses TRBV7-6 and TRBJ2-2, with 8 bases identical to TRBD1. Germline CDR1 reads SGHVS; CDR2 reads FNYEAQ. The CDR3 loop spans 16 amino acids. With 2 bases clipped from V and 2 bases from J, the junction kept 4 bases outside the gene matches. The CDR3 nucleotides are TGTGCCAGCAGCTTATCCCCAGGGGGCAACACCGGGGAGCTGTTTTTT. This gives the protein CASSLSPGGNTGELFF.

V usage is TRBV5-1 and J usage is TRBJ1-6; TRBD1 agrees at 7 bases. Germline CDR1 reads SGHRS; CDR2 reads YFSETQ. Unmatched junction bases numbered 3, after V lost 3 bases and J lost 9 bases. This CDR3 is built from 13 residues. The CDR3 here is CASSWGTVSPLHF. The CDR3 DNA reads TGCGCCAGCAGCTGGGGGACAGTTTCACCCCTCCACTTT.

The chain carries TRBV6-1 and TRBJ2-7; perhaps TRBD1 as D (6 bases). This CDR3 has 13 amino acids. Trimming took off 8 bases at V and 3 bases at J, with 14 bases between the two ends. Per the germline V gene, CDR1 is MNHNS and CDR2 is SASEGT. The CDR3 bases are TGTGCCAGCCGACCTGGACAGTTCTACGAGCAGTACTTC. Translation: CASRPGQFYEQYF.

The rearrangement uses TRBV6-5 and TRBJ1-4, with 11 bases that match TRBD1. Germline CDR1 is MNHEY and CDR2 is SVGAGI. With V trimmed by 6 bases and J by 8 bases, 5 bases remained unmatched. The CDR3 is 14 amino acids. CDR3 region: CASSWDRGREKLFF. The CDR3 DNA reads as TGTGCCAGCAGCTGGGACAGGGGGAGGGAAAAACTGTTTTTT.

This rearrangement joins TRBV6-1 to TRBJ2-2; 8 bases are a match to TRBD2. This CDR3 is built from 14 residues. The V gene end was trimmed by 8 bases and the J gene end by 4 bases; junction bases not matched to a gene: 6. Germline CDR1 and CDR2: MNHNS and SASEGT. CDR3 DNA sequence: TGTGCCAGCTTCGGACTAGCAACCACCGGGGAGCTGTTTTTT. This codes for CASFGLATTGELFF.

The chain uses TRBV7-9 and TRBJ1-2, with TRBD1 matching 12 bases. This CDR3 region has 17 residues. V lost 5 bases, J lost 5 bases, and 12 bases stayed unmatched. CDR1 and CDR2 from the germline V gene are SEHNR and FQNEAQ (reference sequence). The CDR3 DNA reads as TGTGCCAGCAGCAAACCGGGACAGGGGGCGCCTGGGTATGGCTACACCTTC. Protein: CASSKPGQGAPGYGYTF.

The chain uses TRBV4-3 and TRBJ2-6; perhaps TRBD2 as D (6 bases). Germline V gene lookup returns CDR1 LGHNA and CDR2 YSLEER. V was trimmed by 0 bases and J by 12 bases, leaving 9 bases between them. This CDR3 is built from 13 residues. CDR3 sequence: CASSQDPGGVLTF. In nucleotides, the CDR3 is TGCGCCAGCAGCCAAGACCCCGGGGGCGTCCTGACTTTC.